The entry below gives a single T cell receptor (beta chain) sequence along with its context. Its antigen is still unknown. The repertoire was sequenced with immunoSEQ multiplex PCR; TCRdb's copy has only in-frame clones and lacks some. The sample lists 300,000 to 400,000 clones, about 92% occurring once. This sample was included in a study of Ad26.COV2.S vaccination and SARS-CoV-2 variants. Whole-study findings and limits: Post-vaccination breadth of spike-specific CD8+ and CD4+ T cell responses was reportedly substantial. TCR breadth and depth estimates may have understated total T cell responses. Measurement of non-spike TCR breadth gave similar results in vaccine and placebo recipients. Relative to placebo recipients, vaccine recipients exhibited elevated spike-specific TCR breadth.

The germline gives CDR1 MNHNY, CDR2 SVGAGI (reference sequence). Trimming pared 2 bases from V and 1 base from J, leaving 14 bases between. The CDR3 extends over 16 amino acids. The rearrangement joins TRBV6-6 to TRBJ1-2; possibly TRBD1 for D (5 bases). The source material was peripheral blood, sampled after recovery from COVID-19. This receptor was taken from a human donor who had recovered from COVID-19. The DNA of the CDR3 is TGTGCCAGCAGTTACGGTTCTACAGGTGGTAACTATGGCTACACCTTC. It is translated as CASSYGSTGGNYGYTF.